This entry describes one T cell receptor beta chain. Its target is not known. This entry is derived from a study of radiotherapy plus CTLA-4 blockade in lung cancer. Study-level information: Among enrolled patients, 15% to 20% responded and roughly 30% achieved disease control. General study findings and limits: Early blood T cell clone changes and increased post-radiation serum interferon-beta were reportedly the strongest response predictors. Researchers report tumor-derived TCR clones expanding in blood after radiotherapy plus ipilimumab.

Assay used: immunoSEQ multiplex PCR; TCRdb lists only in-frame clones, some missing. The data contain tens of thousands of clones, about 80% of them singletons. The CDR3 runs to 13 residues. The V segment lost 5 bases and the J segment 7 bases; nucleotides outside the gene matches: 5. Germline V gene sequence: CDR1 LGHNT, CDR2 FRNRAP. The chain couples TRBV12-5 to TRBJ1-5; TRBD1 aligns across 7 bases. Here the sequenced sample was peripheral blood, taken from a patient treated with radiotherapy plus ipilimumab. This TCR was sampled from a human donor with non-small cell lung cancer who had a complete response to radiotherapy plus ipilimumab. The CDR3 protein is CASGQGGGQPQHF. The CDR3 region has the DNA TGTGCTAGTGGTCAGGGGGGCGGCCAGCCCCAGCATTTT.